The 23 T cell receptor beta chains below were found in one sample sequenced in a study of T cell responses to AZD1222 COVID-19 vaccine. The repertoire was sequenced with immunoSEQ multiplex PCR; TCRdb's copy has only in-frame clones and lacks some. The sample lists 120,000 to 150,000 clones; approximately 88% were seen once. This specimen was peripheral blood, taken on day 0 of MenACWY control vaccination. All receptors come from an adult in good health.

V is TRBV19 and J is TRBJ2-7; 9 nucleotides align to TRBD1. There are 15 residues in the CDR3. With V trimmed by 3 bases and J by 3 bases, 6 bases remained unmatched. Germline CDR1 and CDR2: LNHDA and SQIVND (reference sequence). The CDR3 spells CASSIGGTGFYEQYF. The CDR3 DNA reads TGTGCCAGTAGTATCGGCGGGACAGGGTTCTACGAGCAGTACTTC. Together with reference TRBV19 and TRBJ2-7, the CDR3 gives the full variable domain: DGGITQSPKYLFRKEGQNVTLSCEQNLNHDAMYWYRQDPGQGLRLIYYSQIVNDFQKGDIAEGYSVSREKKESFPLTVTSAQKNPTAFYLCASSIGGTGFYEQYFGPGTRLTVT.

The rearrangement joins TRBV20-1 to TRBJ2-1; D remains ambiguous. The V gene's germline CDR1 is DFQATT and CDR2 SNEGSKA (reference sequence). V lost 3 bases and J 3 bases, leaving 15 bases between the germline ends. The CDR3 spans 15 residues. CDR3 amino acids: CSASGGSIRYNEQFF. The DNA for the CDR3 is TGCAGTGCTAGTGGCGGATCAATTCGCTACAATGAGCAGTTCTTC.

This chain links TRBV19 with TRBJ1-5; D is ambiguous. CDR3 length: 15 residues. The germline V and J ends were trimmed by 2 bases and 1 base, with 9 bases remaining between them. Germline V CDR1 and CDR2: LNHDA, SQIVND (reference sequence). The CDR3 loop is CASSINWRSNQPQHF. CDR3 in DNA: TGTGCCAGTAGTATAAATTGGCGGAGCAATCAGCCCCAGCATTTT.

The V and J genes are TRBV18 and TRBJ1-4; maybe TRBD1 (5 bases). Trimming removed 4 bases from V and 0 bases from J, with 9 bases in between. Germline CDR1 is KGHSH and CDR2 is LQKENI. The CDR3 is 15 amino acids. The DNA of the CDR3 is TGTGCCAGCTCACTCCAGACAGCAACTAATGAAAAACTGTTTTTT. This translates into CASSLQTATNEKLFF.

The rearrangement uses TRBV5-1 and TRBJ2-3, with 8 bases lining up with TRBD1. Germline V gene lookup returns CDR1 SGHRS and CDR2 YFSETQ. Losses at the gene ends were 3 bases for V and 2 bases for J; bases not matched to a gene: 2. The length of the CDR3 is 14 residues. The CDR3 DNA is TGCGCCAGCAGCTGGGGACAGGTCACAGATACGCAGTATTTT. It specifies CASSWGQVTDTQYF.

This clone was seen just once. The CDR3 region is CASSVVTGYEQFF. The CDR3 nucleotides are TGTGCCAGCAGCGTAGTCACCGGGTACGAGCAGTTCTTC. This chain connects TRBV9 to TRBJ2-1; D is uncertain. V dropped 0 bases and J dropped 10 bases, with 11 bases sitting between them. The CDR3 is made up of 13 amino acids. Germline V lookup: CDR1 SGDLS, CDR2 YYNGEE.

The chain carries TRBV5-4 and TRBJ2-5; D is perhaps TRBD1 (5 bases). V dropped 2 bases and J dropped 3 bases, with 8 bases sitting between them. The germline V gene has CDR1 SGHNT and CDR2 YYREEE (reference sequence). This CDR3 contains 13 residues. CDR3 protein: CASSLGVKETQYF. The CDR3 DNA is TGTGCCAGCAGCTTAGGGGTGAAAGAGACCCAGTACTTC.

This chain joins TRBV21-1 and TRBJ1-5. TRBV21-1 is an annotated pseudogene. This CDR3 has 15 amino acids. This chain's CDR3 is CASSNRDPSNQPQHF. In DNA form, the CDR3 reads TGTGCCAGCAGCAACCGGGACCCTAGCAATCAGCCCCAGCATTTT.

The rearrangement links TRBV5-1 to TRBJ1-1, with D uncertain. Germline loops: CDR1 SGHRS, CDR2 YFSETQ. The V gene lost 1 base and the J gene lost 0 bases, with 7 bases spanning the gap. This CDR3 comprises 14 residues. CDR3: CASSLSEMNTEAFF. CDR3 bases: TGCGCCAGCAGCTTGTCAGAGATGAACACTGAAGCTTTCTTT.

The chain carries TRBV6-2 or TRBV6-3 and TRBJ2-3; 7 bases are shared with TRBD2. The CDR3 spans 19 residues. Germline CDR1 is MNHEY and CDR2 is SVGEGT. V was pared by 3 bases and J by 1 base, with 16 bases of the junction left unmatched. CDR3 protein: CASSYLNLAASRRTDTQYF. For the CDR3, the DNA is TGTGCCAGCAGTTATTTGAACCTAGCGGCGTCCAGGCGCACAGATACGCAGTATTTT.

The chain couples TRBV2 to TRBJ1-4, with D perhaps matching TRBD1 (5 bases). In germline, CDR1 is SNHLY, CDR2 FYNNEI. The CDR3 runs to 15 residues. Deletions cut 2 bases from V and 6 bases from J, with 13 bases between. The CDR3 protein is CASSERGRVDEKLFF. In nucleotides, the CDR3 is TGTGCCAGCAGTGAAAGAGGCAGGGTGGATGAAAAACTGTTTTTT.

The chain links TRBV5-4 to TRBJ1-1; D is perhaps TRBD1 (5 bases). The CDR3 length is 14 residues. V was trimmed by 1 base and J by 5 bases, leaving 12 bases between them. Germline V gene sequence: CDR1 SGHNT, CDR2 YYREEE (reference sequence). CDR3 sequence: CASSLYQGRTEAFF. Here the CDR3 DNA reads TGTGCCAGCAGCTTGTACCAGGGCCGTACTGAAGCTTTCTTT.

V gene TRBV4-1 combines with J gene TRBJ1-2; perhaps TRBD1 as D (5 bases). V was shortened by 0 bases and J by 2 bases, with 13 bases between the two germline ends. CDR1 and CDR2 from the germline V gene are MGHRA and YSYEKL. The CDR3 is 16 residues long. The CDR3: CASSQELGRVNYGYTF. The CDR3 coding sequence is TGCGCCAGCAGCCAAGAACTCGGCAGGGTAAACTATGGCTACACCTTC.

This clone has just a few counts. The rearrangement joins TRBV7-3 to TRBJ1-1; D gene ambiguous. V shed 2 bases and J shed 4 bases, with 14 bases lying between them. Germline CDR1 is SGHTA and CDR2 is FQGTGA. CDR3 length equals 15 residues. In nucleotides, the CDR3 is TGTGCCAGCAGCTTAGACGGCCCGCCAACCACTGAAGCTTTCTTT. Encoded protein: CASSLDGPPTTEAFF.

Worth noting for this clone: At one boundary the junction diverges from the germline segment, which might be a read error. The V and J genes are TRBV7-2 and TRBJ2-1, with 9 bases fitting TRBD2. From germline, CDR1 is SGHTA and CDR2 FQGNSA. This CDR3 is built from 15 residues. The CDR3 sequence is CASSFSPVERAGGVF. The CDR3 region has the DNA TGTGCCAGCAGCTTCTCTCCCGTTGAGAGGGCGGGAGGGGTCTTC.

This clone was counted between two and nine times. The chain employs TRBV11-1 and TRBJ2-1; 13 nucleotides agree with TRBD2. The trim removed 6 bases at V and 5 bases at J, leaving 7 bases unmatched. This CDR3 spans 16 amino acids. Germline-derived CDR1 and CDR2 are SGHAT and FQDESV (reference sequence). The CDR3 spells CASSPKGTSGNNEQFF. CDR3 bases: TGTGCCAGCAGTCCCAAAGGGACTAGCGGGAACAATGAGCAGTTCTTC.

This chain links TRBV7-2 with TRBJ1-1, with D tentatively TRBD1 (6 bases). Germline CDR1 reads SGHTA; CDR2 reads FQGNSA. Trimming removed 2 bases at V and 4 bases at J, with 11 bases between. This CDR3 has 14 amino acids. The DNA of the CDR3 is TGTGCCAGCAGCTTATGGCAGGGGACCACTGAAGCTTTCTTT. This gives the protein CASSLWQGTTEAFF. Using reference TRBV7-2 and TRBJ1-1 for the parts outside the CDR3, the full variable domain is GAGVSQSPSNKVTEKGKDVELRCDPISGHTALYWYRQSLGQGLEFLIYFQGNSAPDKSGLPSDRFSAERTGGSVSTLTIQRTQQEDSAVYLCASSLWQGTTEAFFGQGTRLTVV.

This chain uses TRBV10-3 with TRBJ1-2, with D possibly being TRBD1 (5 bases). V lost 2 bases and J 3 bases, leaving 7 bases between the germline ends. CDR3 size: 13 residues. Germline CDR1 reads ENHRY; CDR2 reads SYGVKD. The CDR3 sequence: CAISEGRDYGYTF. The CDR3, as DNA: TGTGCCATCAGTGAGGGCAGGGACTATGGCTACACCTTC.

In its sample, this clone was seen once. The chain employs TRBV11-3 and TRBJ2-5, with TRBD2 as a possible D gene (6 bases). The CDR3 is 14 residues long. V lost 6 bases, J lost 5 bases, and 16 bases lay in between. Germline assignment: CDR1 SGHNT and CDR2 YENEEA. CDR3 DNA: TGTGCCAGCAGTTGGCTTGCGGGGTTGGAGACCCAGTACTTC. It specifies CASSWLAGLETQYF. Looking up the rest from reference TRBV11-3 and TRBJ2-5 gives the full variable domain: EAGVVQSPRYKIIEKKQPVAFWCNPISGHNTLYWYLQNLGQGPELLIRYENEEAVDDSQLPKDRFSAERLKGVDSTLKIQPAELGDSAVYLCASSWLAGLETQYFGPGTRLLVL.

This chain connects TRBV11-2 to TRBJ2-3; D is perhaps TRBD2 (7 bases). CDR1 is SGHAT and CDR2 is FQNNGV in the germline V gene. The V and J ends lost 3 bases and 4 bases respectively, with 11 bases between them. The CDR3 is 14 amino acids. The CDR3: CASSFYGGPDTQYF. CDR3 in DNA: TGTGCCAGCAGCTTTTACGGGGGGCCAGATACGCAGTATTTT.

This sequence joins TRBV5-1 and TRBJ1-1; D unresolved. Germline V lookup: CDR1 SGHRS, CDR2 YFSETQ. The V end lost 3 bases, the J end lost 2 bases, and 11 bases lay between the germline ends. The CDR3 runs 14 residues. The CDR3 DNA follows: TGCGCCAGCAGCTGGGGTGGAGGTAACACTGAAGCTTTCTTT. It translates to CASSWGGGNTEAFF.

The rearrangement links TRBV28 to TRBJ2-2, with D maybe TRBD1 (5 bases). Deletions cut 2 bases from V and 4 bases from J, with 11 bases between. Germline loops: CDR1 MDHEN, CDR2 SYDVKM. The CDR3 covers 15 residues. The CDR3 DNA follows: TGTGCCAGCAGTTTAATGCAGGGATTCACCGGGGAGCTGTTTTTT. Amino acid sequence: CASSLMQGFTGELFF. Filled out from reference TRBV28 and TRBJ2-2, the complete variable domain reads DVKVTQSSRYLVKRTGEKVFLECVQDMDHENMFWYRQDPGLGLRLIYFSYDVKMKEKGDIPEGYSVSREKKERFSLILESASTNQTSMYLCASSLMQGFTGELFFGEGSRLTVL.

The chain carries TRBV4-1 and TRBJ1-2; D is unclear. The germline gives CDR1 MGHRA, CDR2 YSYEKL. V was pared by 0 bases and J by 2 bases, with 7 bases between. CDR3 length equals 14 residues. The CDR3 loop reads CASSQDSGNYGYTF. Here the CDR3 DNA reads TGCGCCAGCAGCCAAGATAGCGGGAACTATGGCTACACCTTC.